There are a few counts of the clone carrying this T cell receptor beta chain. The antigen is unknown. The sample belongs to a study of T cell repertoires in cytomegalovirus infection. The study's findings and limits: Across the ex vivo response, the dominant clonotypes were HLA-C-restricted CMV-specific TCR beta clonotypes.

TCRdb re-called the reads through MiXCR, storing one row per CDR3 protein. The table lists about 700,000 distinct CDR3 sequences, around 32% of them singletons, with roughly 18% in the top ten. Here the sequenced sample was cultured PBMCs, taken from culture after CMV antigen stimulation. This receptor was identified in a human donor in good health (CMV status not recorded). Some clones in this sample may be carry-over from other donors' samples.

The CDR3 nucleotides read TGTGCCAGCAGCTTAGTACTAGCGGGGGCCCGGTTCTTC. Translating it yields CASSLVLAGARFF. The rearrangement uses TRBV7-2 and TRBJ2-1; TRBD2 matches at 11 bases. Germline trimming cut 1 base from V and 15 bases from J; bases unmatched to any gene: 5. The CDR3 runs 13 residues. The germline V gene has CDR1 SGHTA and CDR2 FQGNSA.